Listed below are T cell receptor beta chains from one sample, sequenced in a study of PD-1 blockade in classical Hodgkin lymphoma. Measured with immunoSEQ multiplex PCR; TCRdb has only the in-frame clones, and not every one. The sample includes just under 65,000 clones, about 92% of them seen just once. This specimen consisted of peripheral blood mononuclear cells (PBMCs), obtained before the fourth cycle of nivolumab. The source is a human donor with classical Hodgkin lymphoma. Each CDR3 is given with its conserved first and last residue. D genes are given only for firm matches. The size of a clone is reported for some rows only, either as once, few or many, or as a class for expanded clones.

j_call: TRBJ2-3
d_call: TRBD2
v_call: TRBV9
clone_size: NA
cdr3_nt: TGTGCCAGCAGCGTAAGTTTAGCGGGGGGCACAGATACGCAGTATTTT
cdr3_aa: CASSVSLAGGTDTQYF

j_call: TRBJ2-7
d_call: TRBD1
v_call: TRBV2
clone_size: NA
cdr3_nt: TGTGCCAGCAGTGGTGGCCGGGACAGACCCTACGAGCAGTACTTC
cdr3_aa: CASSGGRDRPYEQYF

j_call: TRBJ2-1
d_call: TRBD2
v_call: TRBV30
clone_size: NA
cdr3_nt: TGTGCCTGGAGTCTAAAGGGACTAGCGGGAGAGAAGTCGTTCTTC
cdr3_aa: CAWSLKGLAGEKSFF

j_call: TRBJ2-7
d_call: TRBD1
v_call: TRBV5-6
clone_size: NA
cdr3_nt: TGTGCCAGCAGCTTTGGGACAGGGGTGGGAGAGCAGTACTTC
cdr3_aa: CASSFGTGVGEQYF

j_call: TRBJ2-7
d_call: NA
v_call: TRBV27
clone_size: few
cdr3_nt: TGTGCCAGCAGTCGACTCGGGGGCTACGAGCAGTACTTC
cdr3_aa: CASSRLGGYEQYF

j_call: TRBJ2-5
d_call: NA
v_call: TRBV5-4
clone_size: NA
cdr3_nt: TGTGCCAGCAGCTCGGGGACTGCATGGGAGACCCAGTACTTC
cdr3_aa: CASSSGTAWETQYF

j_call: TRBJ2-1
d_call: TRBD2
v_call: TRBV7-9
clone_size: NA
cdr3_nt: TGTGCCATCGAGCTTAGTCCTTTTAGCGGGGCGATCTCCTACAATGAGCAGTTCTTC
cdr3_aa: CAIELSPFSGAISYNEQFF

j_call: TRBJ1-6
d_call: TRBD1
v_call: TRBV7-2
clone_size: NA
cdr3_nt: TGTGCCAGCTGCGGGACAGATAATTCACCCCTCCACTTT
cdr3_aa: CASCGTDNSPLHF

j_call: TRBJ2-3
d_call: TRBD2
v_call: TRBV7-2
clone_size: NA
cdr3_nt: TGTGCCAGCAGCTTAGTACTAGCGGGGGACCAGACAGATACGCAGTATTTT
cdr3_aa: CASSLVLAGDQTDTQYF

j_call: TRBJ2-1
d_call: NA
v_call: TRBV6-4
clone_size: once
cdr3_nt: TGTGCCAGCAGTGGGGGGAATGAGCAGTTCTTC
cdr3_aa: CASSGGNEQFF

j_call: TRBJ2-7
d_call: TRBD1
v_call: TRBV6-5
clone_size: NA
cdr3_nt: TGTGCCAGCAGTTACCCTGACAGGGTGGACGAGCAGTACTTC
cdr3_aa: CASSYPDRVDEQYF

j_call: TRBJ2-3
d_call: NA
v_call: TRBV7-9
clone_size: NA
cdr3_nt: TGTGCCAGCAGCTTAACGGGGGTTGGGACAGATACGCAGTATTTT
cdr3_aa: CASSLTGVGTDTQYF

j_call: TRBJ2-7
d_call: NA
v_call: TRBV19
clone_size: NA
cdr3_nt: TGTGCCAGTAGTATCGCAGGACAATCCTACGAGCAGTACTTC
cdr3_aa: CASSIAGQSYEQYF

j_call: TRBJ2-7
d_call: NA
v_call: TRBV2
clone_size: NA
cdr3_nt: TGTGCCAGCAGCGTTACCGGGACACCAGAAGAGCAGTACTTC
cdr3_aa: CASSVTGTPEEQYF

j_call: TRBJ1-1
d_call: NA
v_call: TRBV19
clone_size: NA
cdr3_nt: TGTGCCAGTGGGTTTCTTAACACTGAAGCTTTCTTT
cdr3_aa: CASGFLNTEAFF

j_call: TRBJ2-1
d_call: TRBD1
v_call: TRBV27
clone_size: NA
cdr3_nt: TGTGCCAGCAGTCTCGACAGGGGAGAGTACAATGAGCAGTTCTTC
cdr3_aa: CASSLDRGEYNEQFF

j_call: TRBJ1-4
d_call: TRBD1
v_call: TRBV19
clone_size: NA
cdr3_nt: TGTGCCAGTAGTATTTGGGACAGTGGAGAAAAACTGTTTTTT
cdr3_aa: CASSIWDSGEKLFF

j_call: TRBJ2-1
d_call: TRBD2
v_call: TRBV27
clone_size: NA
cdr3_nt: TGTGCCAGCAGTTCTAGCGGGGATGAGCAGTTCTTC
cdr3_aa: CASSSSGDEQFF

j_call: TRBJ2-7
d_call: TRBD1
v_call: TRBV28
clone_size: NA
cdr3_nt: TGTGCCAGCAGTTTCGCACAGGGGAAATATACCTACGAGCAGTACTTC
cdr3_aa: CASSFAQGKYTYEQYF

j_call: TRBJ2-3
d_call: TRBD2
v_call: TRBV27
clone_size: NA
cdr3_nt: TGTGCCAGCAGTTTACAGGTAGCGGGGGGATATAGCACAGATACGCAGTATTTT
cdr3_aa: CASSLQVAGGYSTDTQYF

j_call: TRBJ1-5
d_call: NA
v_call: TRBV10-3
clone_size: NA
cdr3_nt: TGTGCCATCAGTGAGTCAGGGGCAGGAAGTCAGCCCCAGCATTTT
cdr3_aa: CAISESGAGSQPQHF

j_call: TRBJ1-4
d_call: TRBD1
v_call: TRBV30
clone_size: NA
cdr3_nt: TGTGCCTGGACGGACGGGACAGTTAATGAAAAACTGTTTTTT
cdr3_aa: CAWTDGTVNEKLFF

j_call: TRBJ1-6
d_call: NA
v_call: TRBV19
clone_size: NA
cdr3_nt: TGTGCCAGTAGTACCAGCAACAATTCACCCCTCCACTTT
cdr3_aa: CASSTSNNSPLHF